This T cell receptor beta chain was captured in a study of blood T cell repertoires in COVID-19. Study as a whole: Samples of COVID-19 (acute and convalescent) were obtained from the United States, Italy and Spain. PBMCs, B-cell-depleted T cells, or T cells provided the cDNA or gDNA that made up the material.

The CDR3 is 13 residues long. V was pared by 4 bases and J by 8 bases, with 14 bases between. Germline V gives CDR1 SGHDN, CDR2 FVKESK. Original processing methods: Nucleated cell counts were estimated from reference gene primer amplification. The protocol was immunoSEQ multiplex PCR, while the TCRdb copy is restricted to in-frame clones and leaves out a portion. V and J calls and clone size are copied from that table; D and trimming were computed from the DNA. Counted here are 130,000 or so clones, roughly 82% occurring once; the ten biggest clones make up around 10%. The source of this sequence is a human donor in a cohort sampled during active COVID-19. V gene TRBV14 combines with J gene TRBJ1-2; no firm D call. The sequenced sample was peripheral blood. The CDR3 bases are TGTGCCAGCAGCCCCAATGGACTAGTCGGCTACACCTTC. This encodes CASSPNGLVGYTF.